Shown below are 21 T cell receptor beta chains from a single sample sequenced in a study of OX40 agonist ivuxolimab in advanced cancers. The repertoire was sequenced with immunoSEQ multiplex PCR; TCRdb's copy has only in-frame clones and lacks some. The data show more than 30,000 clones, 75% to 90% seen once. Here the sequenced sample was CD4+ or CD8+ T cells sorted from blood, taken in a trial of the OX40 agonist ivuxolimab. These receptors were collected from an adult with an advanced solid tumor such as melanoma, head and neck, liver or kidney cancer.

The chain recombines TRBV9 with TRBJ2-1, with D unclear. Trimming removed 6 bases at V and 6 bases at J, with 19 bases between. The CDR3 contains 15 residues. Looked up from germline, CDR1 is SGDLS and CDR2 is YYNGEE. The CDR3: CASNQMGSLINEQFF. The CDR3 bases are TGTGCCAGCAACCAGATGGGTTCACTGATCAATGAGCAGTTCTTC.

The rearrangement uses TRBV6-5 and TRBJ2-1; no definite D call. The CDR3 covers 13 residues. CDR1 is MNHEY, CDR2 SVGAGI, per germline. V shed 0 bases and J shed 6 bases, with 6 bases lying between them. The CDR3 DNA follows: TGTGCCAGCAGTTACTCCGGGCCCAATGAGCAGTTCTTC. The encoded protein is CASSYSGPNEQFF.

The gene calls are TRBV28 and TRBJ2-2; a possible D gene is TRBD2 (5 bases). The V and J ends lost 4 bases and 4 bases respectively, with 13 bases between them. Germline V lookup: CDR1 MDHEN, CDR2 SYDVKM. The CDR3 length is 15 residues. CDR3 sequence: CASSSINEGTGELFF. In nucleotides, the CDR3 is TGTGCCAGCAGTTCGATAAACGAGGGCACCGGGGAGCTGTTTTTT.

The V gene is TRBV7-2, the J gene TRBJ2-1; D is possibly TRBD2 (6 bases). The length of the CDR3 is 16 residues. V was pared by 2 bases and J by 3 bases, with 14 bases between. The germline V gene has CDR1 SGHTA and CDR2 FQGNSA. The CDR3 is CASSLTTGVIYNEQFF. The CDR3 bases are TGTGCCAGCAGCTTAACGACGGGGGTGATCTACAATGAGCAGTTCTTC.

This chain connects TRBV27 to TRBJ2-3, with no clear D. The CDR3 extends over 13 amino acids. Germline CDR1 reads MNHEY; CDR2 reads SMNVEV (reference sequence). The germline V and J ends were trimmed by 5 bases and 1 base, with 7 bases remaining between them. DNA for the CDR3: TGTGCCAGCAGTGGTGTGGGCACAGATACGCAGTATTTT. It specifies CASSGVGTDTQYF.

This rearrangement joins TRBV7-3 to TRBJ1-1; TRBD1 matches at 8 bases. The CDR3 spans 16 residues. V trimming: 3 bases; J trimming: 0 bases; junction bases outside the gene matches: 6. Germline assignment: CDR1 SGHTA and CDR2 FQGTGA. CDR3 sequence reads: CASSFRAGGLNTEAFF. Here the CDR3 DNA reads TGTGCCAGCAGCTTTCGCGCAGGGGGCCTGAACACTGAAGCTTTCTTT.

This clone was found once. CDR3 residues: CASSTNRAPGNTIYF. The CDR3 DNA sequence: TGTGCCAGCAGTACCAACAGGGCGCCTGGAAACACCATATATTTT. The gene calls are TRBV28 and TRBJ1-3; D may be TRBD1 (6 bases). The length of the CDR3 is 15 residues. With 5 bases removed from V and 2 bases from J, the gap between germline ends came to 13 bases. The germline gives CDR1 MDHEN, CDR2 SYDVKM.

This chain uses TRBV27 with TRBJ2-7, with D perhaps matching TRBD2 (6 bases). With 8 bases removed from V and 5 bases from J, the gap between germline ends came to 22 bases. Germline CDR1 reads MNHEY; CDR2 reads SMNVEV (reference sequence). The CDR3 is made up of 15 amino acids. The CDR3 DNA is TGTGCCAGCCTTCAGCGGAGGGCCGAACTCCACGAGCAGTACTTC. Encoded protein: CASLQRRAELHEQYF.

This chain joins TRBV2 and TRBJ1-1; D uncertain. Trimming cost V 0 bases and J 4 bases, with 3 bases left between them. The V gene's germline CDR1 is SNHLY and CDR2 FYNNEI. This CDR3 region has 12 residues. The CDR3 DNA reads TGTGCCAGCAGTGAAGCGCCCACTGAAGCTTTCTTT. This codes for CASSEAPTEAFF.

V usage is TRBV20-1 and J usage is TRBJ2-7, with D tentatively TRBD2 (6 bases). Germline assignment: CDR1 DFQATT and CDR2 SNEGSKA (reference sequence). This CDR3 spans 10 amino acids. V lost 6 bases and J lost 9, with 12 bases in between. The CDR3 DNA reads TGCAGTGCCACCTCCGGGAGGCAGTACTTC. Its translation: CSATSGRQYF.

This chain links TRBV2 with TRBJ2-7; 7 positions match TRBD2. This CDR3 has 13 residues. The V and J ends lost 7 bases and 2 bases, in that order; junction bases with no gene match: 5. Germline assignment: CDR1 SNHLY and CDR2 FYNNEI. The CDR3 region has the DNA TGTGCCAGCATGGGGGGGGGTGCCTACGAGCAGTACTTC. Encoded protein: CASMGGGAYEQYF. Full variable domain (rest looked up from reference TRBV2 and TRBJ2-7): EPEVTQTPSHQVTQMGQEVILRCVPISNHLYFYWYRQILGQKVEFLVSFYNNEISEKSEIFDDQFSVERPDGSNFTLKIRSTKLEDSAMYFCASMGGGAYEQYFGPGTRLTVT.

This clone has just one count. The chain joins TRBV5-8 to TRBJ2-2; a weak D match, TRBD1 (5 bases). V dropped 0 bases and J dropped 8 bases, with 8 bases sitting between them. The germline CDR1 and CDR2 sequences are SGHTS and YDEGEE. This CDR3 has 13 amino acids. CDR3 DNA sequence: TGTGCCAGCAGCTTGGACAGGCGAGGGGAGCTGTTTTTT. Its translation: CASSLDRRGELFF.

The chain recombines TRBV6-5 with TRBJ2-1; D is perhaps TRBD2 (5 bases). This CDR3 region has 11 residues. The V end was cut by 7 bases, the J end by 7 bases, with 8 bases between. Germline lookup yields CDR1 MNHEY and CDR2 SVGAGI. CDR3 coding DNA: TGTGCCAGCACCACGGGGAATGAGCAGTTCTTC. Residues: CASTTGNEQFF.

This clone was counted between two and nine times. This chain joins TRBV10-3 and TRBJ1-1; D is unclear. V lost 2 bases to trimming and J lost 2 bases, with 12 bases between them. Germline CDR1 and CDR2: ENHRY and SYGVKD. The CDR3 spans 15 residues. The CDR3 sequence: CAISENPGVNTEAFF. The CDR3 DNA reads as TGTGCCATCAGTGAGAATCCCGGGGTAAACACTGAAGCTTTCTTT.

The rearrangement joins TRBV2 to TRBJ2-5; D is possibly TRBD2 (5 bases). The CDR3 totals 13 residues. V was pared by 6 bases and J by 5 bases, with 13 bases between. CDR1 and CDR2 (germline): SNHLY, FYNNEI. Here the CDR3 reads CASSDSELETQYF. Written as DNA, the CDR3 is TGTGCCAGCAGCGATAGCGAGTTGGAGACCCAGTACTTC. Variable domain in full (rest from reference TRBV2 and TRBJ2-5): EPEVTQTPSHQVTQMGQEVILRCVPISNHLYFYWYRQILGQKVEFLVSFYNNEISEKSEIFDDQFSVERPDGSNFTLKIRSTKLEDSAMYFCASSDSELETQYFGPGTRLLVL.

The rearrangement uses TRBV7-6 and TRBJ1-1; TRBD1 might be the D (5 bases). The CDR3 spans 15 residues. V was pared by 1 base and J by 3 bases, with 12 bases between. Germline CDR1 SGHVS, CDR2 FNYEAQ. The CDR3 DNA is TGTGCCAGCAGCTTAGGCACTGGGGGATACACTGAAGCTTTCTTT. The encoded protein is CASSLGTGGYTEAFF.

The chain has TRBV20-1 and TRBJ1-2; D is unresolved. V was trimmed by 5 bases and J by 4 bases, leaving 8 bases between them. This CDR3 is 11 amino acids long. Germline-derived CDR1 and CDR2 are DFQATT and SNEGSKA (reference sequence). CDR3 in amino acids: CSAPTSYGYTF. Here the CDR3 DNA reads TGCAGTGCTCCGACCTCCTATGGCTACACCTTC.

The rearrangement uses TRBV10-3 and TRBJ2-7; D gene ambiguous. Per the germline V gene, CDR1 is ENHRY and CDR2 is SYGVKD. This CDR3 contains 15 residues. V was trimmed by 2 bases and J by 0 bases, leaving 11 bases between them. CDR3 loop: CAISEGQTLSYEQYF. The CDR3 region has the DNA TGTGCCATCAGTGAGGGGCAGACCCTCTCCTACGAGCAGTACTTC.

The V call is TRBV25-1, the J call TRBJ1-2, with a tentative D call TRBD1 (6 bases). The CDR3 extends over 12 amino acids. Looked up from germline, CDR1 is MGHDK and CDR2 is SYGVNS. V lost 3 bases and J 8 bases, leaving 10 bases between the germline ends. The CDR3 spells CASSDSGVGYTF. The CDR3, as DNA: TGTGCCAGCAGTGATTCAGGGGTGGGCTACACCTTC.

The rearrangement links TRBV4-1 to TRBJ2-7, with D uncertain. CDR1 is MGHRA, CDR2 YSYEKL, per germline. The CDR3 is 16 residues long. V lost 0 bases and J lost 1, with 13 bases in between. The CDR3 sequence is CASSQENSEFSYEQYF. The CDR3 DNA reads TGCGCCAGCAGCCAAGAAAACAGCGAGTTTTCCTACGAGCAGTACTTC.

The chain links TRBV27 to TRBJ2-1, with 7 bases fitting TRBD2. The CDR3 is 15 residues long. Germline-derived CDR1 and CDR2 are MNHEY and SMNVEV (reference sequence). V was pared by 7 bases and J by 7 bases, with 13 bases of the junction left unmatched. This CDR3 reads CASTVGGRGVNEQFF. CDR3 coding DNA: TGTGCCAGCACTGTAGGCGGGAGAGGGGTTAATGAGCAGTTCTTC.